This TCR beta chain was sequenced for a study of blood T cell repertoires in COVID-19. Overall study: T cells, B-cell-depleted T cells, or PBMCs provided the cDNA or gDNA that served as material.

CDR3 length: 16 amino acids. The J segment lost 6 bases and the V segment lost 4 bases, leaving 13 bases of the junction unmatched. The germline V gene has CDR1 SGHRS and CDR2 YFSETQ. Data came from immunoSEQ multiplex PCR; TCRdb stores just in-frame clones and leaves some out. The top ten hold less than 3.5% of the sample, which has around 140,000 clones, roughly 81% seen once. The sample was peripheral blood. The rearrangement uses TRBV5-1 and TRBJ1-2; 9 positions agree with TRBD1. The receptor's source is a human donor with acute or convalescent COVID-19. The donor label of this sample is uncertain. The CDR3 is CASSPNSGTGSNGYTF. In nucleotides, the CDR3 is TGCGCCAGCAGCCCTAACTCCGGGACAGGGTCGAATGGCTACACCTTC.